These 17 T cell receptor beta chains came from one sample sequenced in a study of response to subunit inactivated influenza vaccine. TCRdb analysed the RT-PCR reads with MiXCR anew, one entry per CDR3 protein. This repertoire shows 450,000 to 600,000 distinct CDR3 sequences, around 8% found once; its top ten account for over 10%. Here the sequenced sample was PBMCs from blood, taken roughly 24 months after vaccination. The receptors originated from a man aged 50 to 75 who received an inactivated influenza vaccine.

The chain carries TRBV20-1 and TRBJ2-3; TRBD2 is a possible D gene (7 bases). The V end lost 1 base, the J end lost 0 bases, and 14 bases lay between the germline ends. The CDR3 covers 16 residues. Germline V gene sequence: CDR1 DFQATT, CDR2 SNEGSKA (reference sequence). Written as DNA, the CDR3 is TGCAGTGCTAGAGTTCGGGGGGCCAAAAGCACAGATACGCAGTATTTT. It yields the protein CSARVRGAKSTDTQYF.

This clonotype was recorded a few times. The chain combines TRBV7-9 with TRBJ1-1; weak D call: TRBD1 (6 bases). The CDR3 contains 16 residues. V lost 1 base and J lost 4, with 16 bases in between. Germline lookup yields CDR1 SEHNR and CDR2 FQNEAQ (reference sequence). The CDR3: CASSLEGPGAGTEAFF. DNA for the CDR3: TGTGCCAGCAGCTTAGAAGGTCCGGGGGCAGGCACTGAAGCTTTCTTT.

A few counts support this clonotype. The chain couples TRBV6-5 to TRBJ2-2, with 8 bases lining up with TRBD2. The V gene's germline CDR1 is MNHEY and CDR2 SVGAGI. This CDR3 spans 18 amino acids. Trimming removed 0 bases from V and 1 base from J; junction bases left unmatched: 7. This CDR3 reads CASSYSGGRGGNTGELFF. CDR3 sequence (DNA): TGTGCCAGCAGTTACTCGGGGGGACGGGGGGGGAACACCGGGGAGCTGTTTTTT.

This clonotype was detected a few times. V gene TRBV11-2 combines with J gene TRBJ2-1; 7 nucleotides align to TRBD2. The junction had 8 bases not matched to a gene; V was cut back by 0 bases and J by 6 bases. Germline lookup yields CDR1 SGHAT and CDR2 FQNNGV. This CDR3 comprises 16 residues. CDR3 nucleotides: TGTGCCAGCAGCTTAGAGGCGGGAGCCGGGTTCAATGAGCAGTTCTTC. This gives the protein CASSLEAGAGFNEQFF.

This clonotype was counted ten times or more. The J gene is TRBJ1-4, the V gene TRBV4-2; D possibly corresponds to TRBD1 (5 bases). Trimming took 0 bases from V and 10 from J, leaving 15 bases between them. CDR3 length equals 15 residues. The germline V gene has CDR1 LGHNA and CDR2 YNFKEQ. CDR3 nucleotide sequence: TGTGCCAGCAGCCAAGATGTGGGTACAGGCAGAAAACTGTTTTTT. Protein product: CASSQDVGTGRKLFF.

The chain couples TRBV28 to TRBJ2-7; the match to TRBD2 covers 9 bases. CDR3 length equals 12 residues. J gave up 3 bases and V 7 bases, and 1 base lay outside the gene matches. The germline V gene has CDR1 MDHEN and CDR2 SYDVKM. The CDR3: CASKAGGYEQYF. CDR3 bases: TGTGCCAGCAAAGCGGGAGGCTACGAGCAGTACTTC.

V is TRBV6-5 and J is TRBJ2-7, with D unclear. Germline lookup yields CDR1 MNHEY and CDR2 SVGAGI. The V end lost 0 bases, the J end lost 10 bases, and 16 bases lay between the germline ends. This CDR3 has 14 residues. The CDR3 nucleotides read TGTGCCAGCAGTTACTCGTTAGGGTCTCTAAACCAGTACTTC. Translating gives CASSYSLGSLNQYF.

This clonotype came up many times. CDR3 coding DNA: TGCAGTGCTAGCGTAGGAGGTGAAAAACTGTTTTTT. Its protein is CSASVGGEKLFF. V gene TRBV20-1 combines with J gene TRBJ1-4; D unresolved. Germline V gene sequence: CDR1 DFQATT, CDR2 SNEGSKA (reference sequence). V was cut by 3 bases and J by 7 bases, with 9 bases left in between. The CDR3 has 12 amino acids.

This clonotype was counted a few times. The chain couples TRBV12-3 or TRBV12-4 to TRBJ2-3, with D possibly TRBD2 on 5 matching bases. This CDR3 region has 16 residues. V lost 2 bases and J 2 bases, leaving 14 bases between the germline ends. The CDR3 reads CASSLTPGINTDTQYF. The CDR3 coding sequence is TGTGCCAGCAGTTTAACCCCGGGGATCAACACAGATACGCAGTATTTT.

This clonotype was counted ten times or more. The chain has TRBV28 and TRBJ2-3; no definite D call. Germline V CDR1 and CDR2: MDHEN, SYDVKM. There are 11 residues in the CDR3. Trimming pared 4 bases from V and 7 bases from J, leaving 6 bases between. CDR3 sequence reads: CASSWDYTQYF. The CDR3 bases are TGTGCCAGCAGTTGGGATTATACGCAGTATTTT.

This clonotype came up many times. The chain uses TRBV12-3 or TRBV12-4 and TRBJ1-6, with a possible D match to TRBD1 (5 bases). V was cut by 8 bases and J by 0 bases, with 11 bases left in between. The CDR3 loop spans 15 amino acids. CDR3 protein: CASGDRSSYNSPLHF. CDR3 bases: TGTGCCAGCGGGGACCGGAGCTCCTATAATTCACCCCTCCACTTT.

This clonotype was seen a few times. The rearrangement links TRBV5-1 to TRBJ2-1; the match to TRBD2 covers 8 bases. Unmatched junction bases numbered 4, after V lost 4 bases and J lost 4 bases. Germline loops: CDR1 SGHRS, CDR2 YFSETQ. CDR3 length: 14 residues. CDR3 bases: TGCGCCAGCAGCGAGCGGGGGCGTTACAATGAGCAGTTCTTC. Translation: CASSERGRYNEQFF.

This clonotype has at least ten counts. This chain uses TRBV28 with TRBJ2-3; D might be TRBD1 or TRBD2, each matching 5 bases. Germline V gives CDR1 MDHEN, CDR2 SYDVKM. Trimming removed 11 bases from V and 0 bases from J, with 15 bases in between. This CDR3 spans 14 amino acids. The CDR3 sequence is CACSRDRSTDTQYF. In nucleotides, the CDR3 is TGTGCCTGTTCCAGGGACCGAAGCACAGATACGCAGTATTTT. Looking up the rest from reference TRBV28 and TRBJ2-3 gives the full variable domain: DVKVTQSSRYLVKRTGEKVFLECVQDMDHENMFWYRQDPGLGLRLIYFSYDVKMKEKGDIPEGYSVSREKKERFSLILESASTNQTSMYLCACSRDRSTDTQYFGPGTRLTVL.

This clonotype appeared many times. The rearrangement links TRBV20-1 to TRBJ2-1; D perhaps matches TRBD2 (6 bases). From germline, CDR1 is DFQATT and CDR2 SNEGSKA (reference sequence). CDR3 length: 15 amino acids. V was pared by 6 bases and J by 4 bases, with 19 bases between. DNA of the CDR3: TGCAGTGCGGACTCGGGGGACTCGAAGTACAATGAGCAGTTCTTC. Translated: CSADSGDSKYNEQFF.

This clonotype has only a few counts. This could be a read error, since a much larger clone is one nucleotide away. This chain links TRBV5-1 with TRBJ2-1, with a weak D call TRBD2 (6 bases). There are 15 residues in the CDR3. Germline-derived CDR1 and CDR2 are SGHRS and YFSETQ. With 0 bases removed from V and 2 bases from J, the gap between germline ends came to 9 bases. The CDR3 reads CASSLATGAYNEQFF. The CDR3, as DNA: TGCGCCAGCAGCTTGGCCACGGGGGCCTACAATGAGCAGTTCTTC. Full variable domain (rest looked up from reference TRBV5-1 and TRBJ2-1): KAGVTQTPRYLIKTRGQQVTLSCSPISGHRSVSWYQQTPGQGLQFLFEYFSETQRNKGNFPGRFSGRQFSNSRSEMNVSTLELGDSALYLCASSLATGAYNEQFFGPGTRLTVL.

This clonotype was counted at least ten times. V gene TRBV2 combines with J gene TRBJ2-7; D is ambiguous. This CDR3 has 13 residues. Germline V gene data show CDR1 as SNHLY and CDR2 as FYNNEI. Trimming took 2 bases from V and 0 from J, leaving 5 bases between them. The CDR3 here is CASSELISYEQYF. In DNA form, the CDR3 reads TGTGCCAGCAGTGAACTGATCTCCTACGAGCAGTACTTC.

This chain links TRBV10-3 with TRBJ2-7, with D maybe TRBD1 (6 bases). There are 13 residues in the CDR3. Germline V lookup: CDR1 ENHRY, CDR2 SYGVKD. The V end lost 6 bases, the J end lost 3 bases, and 12 bases lay between the germline ends. The CDR3 DNA follows: TGTGCCATCAGCGGGACAAACGGCTACGAGCAGTACTTC. This encodes CAISGTNGYEQYF.